This T cell receptor beta chain is drawn from a study of Graves' ophthalmopathy and Graves' hyperthyroidism. Findings of the study overall: At about 69% sensitivity and 72.22% specificity, the model predicted progression of the ophthalmopathy. Distinction of ophthalmopathy from stable hyperthyroidism by a 13-signature model reached roughly 85% sensitivity and roughly 78% specificity.

Newly diagnosed, the hyperthyroidism patients had under 2 months' duration and were aged 18 to 65. This clonotype was found many times. The antigen is not known. Trimming at V came to 5 bases and at J to 3 bases, leaving 4 bases not matched to a gene. Germline V gives CDR1 MNHEY, CDR2 SVGAGI. The CDR3 runs 14 residues. The authors amplified TCR beta CDR3 regions from RNA transcripts. Second-round multiplex PCR came after first-round RT-PCR with HTBI primers. TCRdb passed the multiplex PCR reads through MiXCR, listing each CDR3 protein once. The sample lists about 370,000 distinct CDR3 sequences; 15% to 20% were seen once.

Source material: peripheral blood. The TCR originated in an adult woman with stable Graves' hyperthyroidism. The chain couples TRBV6-5 to TRBJ2-7, with 10 bases matching TRBD1. In DNA form, the CDR3 reads TGTGCCAGCAGTCCGCGGACAGGGGGCTACGAGCAGTACTTC. It encodes CASSPRTGGYEQYF.